These 27 T cell receptor beta chains were all obtained from the same sample, sequenced in a study of blood T cell repertoires in COVID-19. Produced via immunoSEQ multiplex PCR; TCRdb's table is partial and in-frame only. This repertoire shows fewer than 350,000 clones, 85% found once; its top ten account for about 2.5%. The sample taken for sequencing was PBMCs or T cells enriched from blood (not recorded which). The receptors were gathered from a woman between 45 and 65 years old who had recovered from COVID-19.

This chain uses TRBV5-4 with TRBJ1-5; TRBD1 matches 8 bases. CDR1 SGHNT and CDR2 YYREEE come from the germline V gene (reference sequence). V was clipped by 4 bases and J by 1 base; unmatched bases: 4. The CDR3 spans 15 residues. CDR3: CASSKDRGSNQPQHF. DNA of the CDR3: TGTGCCAGCAGCAAAGACAGGGGAAGCAATCAGCCCCAGCATTTT.

V and J are TRBV5-1 and TRBJ2-7; D may be TRBD1 (6 bases). Germline V gene data show CDR1 as SGHRS and CDR2 as YFSETQ. The CDR3 has 14 amino acids. V was trimmed by 5 bases and J by 5 bases, leaving 17 bases between them. The CDR3 coding sequence is TGCGCCAGCAGACGACAGGAAGGTACCCACGAGCAGTACTTC. Residues: CASRRQEGTHEQYF.

This CDR3 is CASLDRGGGEAFF. The DNA for the CDR3 is TGTGCCAGCCTTGACAGGGGAGGGGGTGAAGCTTTCTTT. The chain couples TRBV25-1 to TRBJ1-1, with TRBD1 matching over 8 bases. The CDR3 spans 13 residues. Losses at the gene ends were 8 bases for V and 7 bases for J; bases not matched to a gene: 9. Germline V lookup: CDR1 MGHDK, CDR2 SYGVNS.

The genes are TRBV4-1 and TRBJ2-1; D ambiguous. The ends were cut back, 4 bases at V and 2 bases at J, with 12 bases in the middle. This CDR3 region has 15 residues. Germline CDR1 MGHRA, CDR2 YSYEKL. The CDR3 loop reads CASSLNPYTYNEQFF. In DNA, the CDR3 is TGCGCCAGCAGCCTGAATCCGTACACCTACAATGAGCAGTTCTTC.

The chain carries TRBV4-3 and TRBJ2-2; D possibly corresponds to TRBD1 (5 bases). The germline V and J ends were trimmed by 0 bases and 4 bases, with 9 bases remaining between them. This CDR3 has 15 residues. In germline, CDR1 is LGHNA, CDR2 YSLEER. Here the CDR3 DNA reads TGCGCCAGCAGCCAAGAAGAAGGGGTCACCGGGGAGCTGTTTTTT. Translation: CASSQEEGVTGELFF.

The chain recombines TRBV6-2 or TRBV6-3 with TRBJ1-6; 7 bases are shared with TRBD1. Germline assignment: CDR1 MNHEY and CDR2 SVGEGT. Trimming removed 5 bases from V and 11 bases from J; junction bases left unmatched: 3. This CDR3 contains 12 residues. DNA for the CDR3: TGTGCCAGCAGTCAAGACAGGGCACCCCTCCACTTT. Its protein product is CASSQDRAPLHF.

The rearrangement uses TRBV4-2 and TRBJ1-1; the D is unclear. The germline CDR1 and CDR2 sequences are LGHNA and YNFKEQ. With 1 base removed from V and 3 bases from J, the gap between germline ends came to 12 bases. The CDR3 has 15 amino acids. The CDR3 is CASSQGLLKHTEAFF. In DNA, the CDR3 is TGTGCCAGCAGCCAAGGTTTACTGAAACACACTGAAGCTTTCTTT.

The chain has TRBV4-2 and TRBJ2-7, with D possibly matching TRBD2 (6 bases). The germline V and J ends were trimmed by 4 bases and 7 bases, with 26 bases remaining between them. The CDR3 extends over 17 amino acids. The V gene's germline CDR1 is LGHNA and CDR2 YNFKEQ. The CDR3 DNA sequence: TGTGCCAGCAGCCTTTCCGCCAACAGACTACTTCGGGGGGAGCAGTACTTC. It is translated as CASSLSANRLLRGEQYF.

This chain joins TRBV19 and TRBJ2-7; 9 bases are shared with TRBD1. The CDR3 spans 15 residues. V shed 8 bases and J 1 base; nucleotides not matched to a gene: 9. Germline values: CDR1 LNHDA, CDR2 SQIVND (reference sequence). CDR3 DNA: TGTGCCAGTTACCCGGGACAGGGCTATTCCTACGAGCAGTACTTC. It codes for CASYPGQGYSYEQYF.

The gene calls are TRBV19 and TRBJ2-7; weak D call: TRBD1 (5 bases). V was clipped by 2 bases and J by 1 base, with 9 bases between them. The CDR3 length is 14 residues. Per the germline V gene, CDR1 is LNHDA and CDR2 is SQIVND (reference sequence). The CDR3 spells CASSISKGSYEQYF. CDR3 DNA: TGTGCCAGTAGTATATCGAAGGGGTCCTACGAGCAGTACTTC.

The CDR3 DNA sequence: TGTGCCACCAGTGGCGCGGGTAACACCATATATTTT. Its protein is CATSGAGNTIYF. The rearrangement uses TRBV24-1 and TRBJ1-3; D gene uncertain. Germline CDR1 reads KGHDR; CDR2 reads SFDVKD. This CDR3 region has 12 residues. V was cut by 5 bases and J by 7 bases, with 8 bases left in between.

This clone was seen only once. This chain joins TRBV6-5 and TRBJ2-7; TRBD1 is a possible D gene (6 bases). Germline CDR1 is MNHEY and CDR2 is SVGAGI. V dropped 6 bases and J dropped 3 bases, with 18 bases sitting between them. This CDR3 contains 15 residues. In nucleotides, the CDR3 is TGTGCCAGCAGCATTCTACCAACAGGGATCTACGAGCAGTACTTC. Its translation: CASSILPTGIYEQYF.

The chain employs TRBV7-2 and TRBJ2-7; 10 nucleotides align to TRBD1. Trimming cost V 6 bases and J 3 bases; bases outside gene matches: 8. The CDR3 totals 15 residues. The germline V gene encodes CDR1 SGHTA and CDR2 FQGNSA. CDR3 loop: CASSPGQGVLYEQYF. The CDR3 coding sequence is TGTGCCAGCAGTCCCGGACAGGGGGTTCTCTACGAGCAGTACTTC.

This clone was recorded only once. The rearrangement uses TRBV27 and TRBJ1-4; TRBD1 aligns across 10 bases. V was clipped by 6 bases and J by 5 bases; unmatched bases: 3. CDR1 MNHEY and CDR2 SMNVEV come from the germline V gene (reference sequence). The CDR3 is 14 residues long. CDR3 nucleotide sequence: TGTGCCAGCAGCCGACAGGGGGCGAATGAAAAACTGTTTTTT. Translating gives CASSRQGANEKLFF.

This clone appeared once. The rearrangement uses TRBV11-2 and TRBJ2-2; D is uncertain. Per germline, CDR1 SGHAT and CDR2 FQNNGV. V was pared by 4 bases and J by 6 bases, with 15 bases between. This CDR3 spans 15 amino acids. CDR3 sequence (DNA): TGTGCCAGCAGCTCCTCTGGGCCCTCACCCGGGGAGCTGTTTTTT. Protein sequence: CASSSSGPSPGELFF.

CDR3 protein: CASSASTEAFF. The CDR3 DNA sequence: TGTGCCAGCTCAGCGAGTACTGAAGCTTTCTTT. The chain joins TRBV18 to TRBJ1-1; D ambiguous. Trimming cost V 5 bases and J 5 bases, with 6 bases left between them. CDR1 is KGHSH, CDR2 LQKENI, per germline. The CDR3 consists of 11 residues.

The chain joins TRBV6-6 to TRBJ2-1; 15 bases match TRBD2. V was pared by 5 bases and J by 2 bases, with 13 bases of the junction left unmatched. The CDR3 is made up of 20 amino acids. The germline CDR1 and CDR2 sequences are MNHNY and SVGAGI (reference sequence). The CDR3 sequence: CASSPSPGLAGGGTYNEQFF. The CDR3 region has the DNA TGTGCCAGCAGTCCTTCACCGGGACTAGCGGGAGGAGGGACCTACAATGAGCAGTTCTTC.

The rearrangement uses TRBV12-3 or TRBV12-4 and TRBJ1-1, with D perhaps TRBD1 (5 bases). V was shortened by 5 bases and J by 1 base, with 8 bases between the two germline ends. The CDR3 runs to 13 residues. DNA of the CDR3: TGTGCCAGCAGTCGCCAGGGGAACACTGAAGCTTTCTTT. This encodes CASSRQGNTEAFF.

This clone was observed a few times. The genes are TRBV5-1 and TRBJ1-4; 10 bases are a match to TRBD1. The germline V gene encodes CDR1 SGHRS and CDR2 YFSETQ. V shed 4 bases and J 8 bases; nucleotides not matched to a gene: 8. The CDR3 has 15 residues. The CDR3 reads CASSHSDRGREKLFF. For the CDR3, the DNA is TGCGCCAGCAGCCATTCCGACAGGGGGCGGGAAAAACTGTTTTTT.

The J gene is TRBJ2-4, the V gene TRBV5-1, with TRBD1 identical over 10 bases. The J segment lost 7 bases and the V segment lost 4 bases, leaving 8 bases of the junction unmatched. From germline, CDR1 is SGHRS and CDR2 YFSETQ. CDR3 length: 15 amino acids. The CDR3 is CASSPEGTGVNIQYF. The CDR3, as DNA: TGCGCCAGCAGCCCGGAGGGGACAGGGGTTAACATTCAGTACTTC.

The rearrangement links TRBV19 to TRBJ1-5, with 7 bases matching TRBD1. The CDR3 loop spans 14 amino acids. The ends lost 4 bases at V and 3 bases at J; junction bases unmatched: 3. CDR1 is LNHDA, CDR2 SQIVND, per germline (reference sequence). For the CDR3, the DNA is TGTGCCAGTAGTAATGGACAGGCCAATCAGCCCCAGCATTTT. This encodes CASSNGQANQPQHF.

V is TRBV19 and J is TRBJ1-6; TRBD1 matches 8 bases. The germline V gene has CDR1 LNHDA and CDR2 SQIVND (reference sequence). The CDR3 loop spans 17 amino acids. The ends lost 5 bases at V and 10 bases at J; junction bases unmatched: 16. The CDR3 nucleotides read TGTGCCAGTAGTGACGGACAGGGCCTGATGGAAAAATCACCCCTCCACTTT. This gives the protein CASSDGQGLMEKSPLHF.

The gene calls are TRBV12-3 or TRBV12-4 and TRBJ2-2; D call uncertain. Deletions cut 1 base from V and 9 bases from J, with 9 bases between. This CDR3 has 13 residues. Here the CDR3 DNA reads TGTGCCAGCAGTTTAGGTTTCGTTCGGGAGCTGTTTTTT. Translated: CASSLGFVRELFF.

The V and J genes are TRBV3-1 (or the pseudogene TRBV3-2) and TRBJ1-5; D remains ambiguous. Between the trimmed V and J ends, which lost 0 bases and 4 bases, there was a span of 7 bases. The CDR3 runs 14 residues. Germline V gene data show CDR1 as LGHDT and CDR2 as YNNKEL (reference sequence). The CDR3 spells CASSQDPVNQPQHF. The DNA for the CDR3 is TGTGCCAGCAGCCAAGATCCAGTTAATCAGCCCCAGCATTTT.

V is TRBV28 and J is TRBJ2-1, with D maybe TRBD2 (6 bases). This CDR3 is built from 13 residues. The V end lost 2 bases, the J end lost 9 bases, and 11 bases lay between the germline ends. Germline V gene lookup returns CDR1 MDHEN and CDR2 SYDVKM. The CDR3 sequence is CASSLRRGTEQFF. In DNA, the CDR3 is TGTGCCAGCAGTTTAAGGCGGGGTACTGAGCAGTTCTTC.

The CDR3: CASSSRQGTPYEQYF. The DNA of the CDR3 is TGTGCCAGCAGTTCCAGACAGGGGACCCCCTACGAGCAGTACTTC. V usage is TRBV27 and J usage is TRBJ2-7; 8 bases fit TRBD1. CDR3 length: 15 residues. V shed 4 bases, J shed 2 bases, and the junction held 7 bases outside the gene matches. Germline V gene lookup returns CDR1 MNHEY and CDR2 SMNVEV (reference sequence).

This sequence joins TRBV10-3 and TRBJ2-7, with D tentatively TRBD1 (6 bases). Trimming took off 0 bases at V and 7 bases at J, with 16 bases between the two ends. Germline V gene data show CDR1 as ENHRY and CDR2 as SYGVKD. The CDR3 sequence is 15 residues long. The CDR3 is CAISESTGPSREQYF. The CDR3 DNA reads as TGTGCCATCAGTGAGTCCACAGGGCCTTCGAGGGAGCAGTACTTC.